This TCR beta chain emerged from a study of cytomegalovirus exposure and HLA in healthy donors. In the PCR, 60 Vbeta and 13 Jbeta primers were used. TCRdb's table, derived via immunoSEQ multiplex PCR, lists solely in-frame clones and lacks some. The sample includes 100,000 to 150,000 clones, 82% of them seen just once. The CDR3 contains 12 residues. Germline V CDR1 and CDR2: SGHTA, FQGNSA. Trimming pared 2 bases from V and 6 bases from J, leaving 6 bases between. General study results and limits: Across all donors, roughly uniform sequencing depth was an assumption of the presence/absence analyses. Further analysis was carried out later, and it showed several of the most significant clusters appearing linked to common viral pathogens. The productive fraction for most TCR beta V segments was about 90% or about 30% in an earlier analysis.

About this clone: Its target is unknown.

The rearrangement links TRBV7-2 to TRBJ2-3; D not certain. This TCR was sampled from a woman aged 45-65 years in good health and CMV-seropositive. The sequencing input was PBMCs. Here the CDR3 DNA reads TGTGCCAGCAGCTTATTTGCGGATACGCAGTATTTT. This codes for CASSLFADTQYF.